These 8 T cell receptor beta chains were sequenced from one sample in a study of T cell responses to AZD1222 COVID-19 vaccine. Clones were sequenced by immunoSEQ multiplex PCR, and TCRdb holds only the in-frame ones, with some missing. Of about 150,000 clones listed, 90% are singletons. Sequences were derived from peripheral blood, sampled on day 0 of AZD1222 vaccination. These receptors were obtained from an adult in good health.

This chain connects TRBV6-5 to TRBJ2-3, with TRBD1 identical over 7 bases. Germline V CDR1 and CDR2: MNHEY, SVGAGI. The CDR3 length is 14 residues. J was trimmed by 0 bases and V by 6 bases; bases with no gene match: 3. Here the CDR3 reads CASSQTGSTDTQYF. The CDR3 coding sequence is TGTGCCAGCAGCCAGACAGGGAGCACAGATACGCAGTATTTT.

This chain links TRBV24-1 with TRBJ2-1; tentatively, D is TRBD1 or TRBD2 (5 bases each). Germline CDR1 is KGHDR and CDR2 is SFDVKD. The ends were cut back, 3 bases at V and 9 bases at J, with 11 bases in the middle. This CDR3 is built from 13 residues. DNA of the CDR3: TGTGCCACCAGTGATGGGACCCTCGTTGAGCAGTTCTTC. Translation gives CATSDGTLVEQFF.

This clone was recorded a few times. V is TRBV7-3 and J is TRBJ1-2; maybe TRBD1 (5 bases). The CDR3 covers 12 residues. CDR1 is SGHTA and CDR2 is FQGTGA in the germline V gene. The V end lost 5 bases, the J end lost 10 bases, and 14 bases lay between the germline ends. CDR3 amino acids: CASSPGGYDYTF. CDR3 sequence (DNA): TGTGCCAGCAGCCCCGGGGGGTACGACTACACCTTC. The full variable domain, completed using reference TRBV7-3 and TRBJ1-2, is GAGVSQTPSNKVTEKGKYVELRCDPISGHTALYWYRQSLGQGPEFLIYFQGTGAADDSGLPNDRFFAVRPEGSVSTLKIQRTERGDSAVYLCASSPGGYDYTFGSGTRLTVV.

The J gene is TRBJ2-7, the V gene TRBV7-6; D is unclear. Germline loops: CDR1 SGHVS, CDR2 FNYEAQ. The V and J ends lost 5 bases and 0 bases respectively, with 14 bases between them. The CDR3 has 15 amino acids. The CDR3 protein is CASSLDGSSSYEQYF. The CDR3 DNA follows: TGTGCCAGCAGCCTCGACGGATCATCCTCCTACGAGCAGTACTTC. Looking up the rest from reference TRBV7-6 and TRBJ2-7 gives the full variable domain: GAGVSQSPRYKVTKRGQDVALRCDPISGHVSLYWYRQALGQGPEFLTYFNYEAQQDKSGLPNDRFSAERPEGSISTLTIQRTEQRDSAMYRCASSLDGSSSYEQYFGPGTRLTVT.

The gene calls are TRBV27 and TRBJ1-6, with 7 positions matching TRBD1. V lost 6 bases and J lost 11; bases outside the gene matches: 10. Germline assignment: CDR1 MNHEY and CDR2 SMNVEV (reference sequence). This CDR3 has 14 amino acids. CDR3: CASRGQSLWAPLHF. The DNA of the CDR3 is TGTGCCAGCAGGGGACAGTCGCTCTGGGCACCCCTCCACTTT.

The CDR3 loop reads CAWSLDRSYNSPLHF. DNA of the CDR3: TGTGCCTGGAGCCTCGACAGGAGTTATAATTCACCCCTCCACTTT. The chain couples TRBV30 to TRBJ1-6, with D possibly being TRBD1 (6 bases). V lost 3 bases and J 4 bases, leaving 13 bases between the germline ends. This CDR3 comprises 15 residues. From germline, CDR1 is GTSNPN and CDR2 SVGIG (reference sequence).

The rearrangement uses TRBV29-1 and TRBJ1-2; 8 bases fit TRBD1. Germline CDR1 is SQVTM and CDR2 is ANQGSEA. The CDR3 consists of 14 residues. V shed 3 bases and J 8 bases; nucleotides not matched to a gene: 11. CDR3 in DNA: TGCAGCGTTGAGGAGGCCCAGGGGGCCGGGGGCTACACCTTC. Translation: CSVEEAQGAGGYTF.

The genes are TRBV28 and TRBJ1-5; D uncertain. Trimming cost V 2 bases and J 3 bases, with 8 bases left between them. The V gene's germline CDR1 is MDHEN and CDR2 SYDVKM. The CDR3 runs to 14 residues. This CDR3 is CASSLGHFNQPQHF. The DNA for the CDR3 is TGTGCCAGCAGTTTAGGGCACTTCAATCAGCCCCAGCATTTT.